The 10 T cell receptor beta chains reported below all come from one sample, sequenced in a study of CD8 T cells in Susac syndrome. Roughly 0.45 to 1 ug RNA was reverse transcribed with random hexamers. TCRdb redid the calling of the immunoSEQ multiplex PCR reads with MiXCR, one entry per CDR3 protein. The table lists hundreds of thousands of distinct CDR3 sequences, 95% of them singletons. The sequencing input was CD4+ T cells from PBMCs. The receptors derive from a human donor with multiple sclerosis.

J is TRBJ2-1 and V is TRBV20-1; 10 bases fit TRBD2. The CDR3 spans 16 residues. After removal of 5 bases from V and 1 base from J, the junction contained 8 bases not matched to a gene. Germline lookup yields CDR1 DFQATT and CDR2 SNEGSKA (reference sequence). The CDR3 DNA reads as TGCAGTGCTTGGTTTCTAGCGGGGGCTTCCTACAATGAGCAGTTCTTC. Protein product: CSAWFLAGASYNEQFF.

The genes are TRBV2 and TRBJ2-1, with D possibly being TRBD2 (5 bases). Per the germline V gene, CDR1 is SNHLY and CDR2 is FYNNEI. Trimming removed 2 bases from V and 8 bases from J, with 7 bases in between. CDR3 length: 12 amino acids. The DNA for the CDR3 is TGTGCCAGCAGTGAACGAGGGCATGAGCAGTTCTTC. As protein: CASSERGHEQFF.

The CDR3 sequence is CASSHMPGLAGGPHEQYF. CDR3 nucleotide sequence: TGCGCCAGCAGTCATATGCCGGGACTAGCGGGAGGGCCCCACGAGCAGTACTTC. The rearrangement links TRBV23-1 to TRBJ2-7, with 16 bases that match TRBD2. TRBV23-1 is an ORF for which the function is uncertain. The length of the CDR3 is 18 residues. J lost 5 bases, V lost 3 bases, and 10 bases had no gene match.

The gene calls are TRBV12-5 and TRBJ1-1, with D hard to call. Trimming took off 5 bases at V and 7 bases at J, with 14 bases between the two ends. Germline V lookup: CDR1 LGHNT, CDR2 FRNRAP. The CDR3 is 13 residues long. CDR3: CASGKEVMDEAFF. CDR3 bases: TGTGCTAGTGGTAAAGAAGTGATGGATGAAGCTTTCTTT.

The J gene is TRBJ2-5, the V gene TRBV27; possibly TRBD2 for D (6 bases). V was shortened by 6 bases and J by 6 bases, with 26 bases between the two germline ends. The germline V gene has CDR1 MNHEY and CDR2 SMNVEV (reference sequence). CDR3 size: 17 residues. CDR3 DNA: TGTGCCAGCAGAAGTAGACCTCGGGACTTCACAGCCCAGACCCAGTACTTC. Translation: CASRSRPRDFTAQTQYF.

This rearrangement joins TRBV20-1 to TRBJ2-7; TRBD1 matches 11 bases. Trimming cost V 4 bases and J 5 bases; bases outside gene matches: 7. The CDR3 is made up of 14 amino acids. Germline V CDR1 and CDR2: DFQATT, SNEGSKA (reference sequence). The CDR3 sequence: CSAKAGQGGHEQYF. In DNA, the CDR3 is TGCAGTGCTAAAGCGGGACAGGGGGGCCACGAGCAGTACTTC.

The rearrangement uses TRBV3-1 and TRBJ2-2; unclear D gene. CDR1 is LGHDT, CDR2 YNNKEL, per germline (reference sequence). The V end lost 1 base, the J end lost 7 bases, and 4 bases lay between the germline ends. The length of the CDR3 is 12 residues. The CDR3 region is CASSQVYGELFF. CDR3 nucleotide sequence: TGTGCCAGCAGCCAAGTCTACGGGGAGCTGTTTTTT.

V gene TRBV27 combines with J gene TRBJ2-5; D not certain. The CDR3 has 15 residues. The germline gives CDR1 MNHEY, CDR2 SMNVEV (reference sequence). Trimming left V 5 bases short and J 7 bases short, with 20 bases between. CDR3 protein: CASSIIWQPGVTQYF. Written as DNA, the CDR3 is TGTGCCAGCAGTATAATCTGGCAACCGGGTGTGACCCAGTACTTC.

This clonotype came up once. CDR3 sequence (DNA): TGTGCCAGCTCACCAATGGGGACAGGGAAAGTCCTTGGAGCTTTCTTT. Amino acids: CASSPMGTGKVLGAFF. The chain uses TRBV18 and TRBJ1-1; 9 nucleotides agree with TRBD1. This CDR3 is built from 16 residues. The J segment lost 10 bases and the V segment lost 2 bases, leaving 14 bases of the junction unmatched. Per germline, CDR1 KGHSH and CDR2 LQKENI.

V usage is TRBV2 and J usage is TRBJ2-7, with 7 bases identical to TRBD1. Looked up from germline, CDR1 is SNHLY and CDR2 is FYNNEI. The CDR3 length is 14 residues. The J segment lost 3 bases and the V segment lost 7 bases, leaving 9 bases of the junction unmatched. The CDR3 loop reads CASKQGQTYYEQYF. The CDR3 region has the DNA TGTGCCAGCAAACAGGGACAGACGTACTACGAGCAGTACTTC.